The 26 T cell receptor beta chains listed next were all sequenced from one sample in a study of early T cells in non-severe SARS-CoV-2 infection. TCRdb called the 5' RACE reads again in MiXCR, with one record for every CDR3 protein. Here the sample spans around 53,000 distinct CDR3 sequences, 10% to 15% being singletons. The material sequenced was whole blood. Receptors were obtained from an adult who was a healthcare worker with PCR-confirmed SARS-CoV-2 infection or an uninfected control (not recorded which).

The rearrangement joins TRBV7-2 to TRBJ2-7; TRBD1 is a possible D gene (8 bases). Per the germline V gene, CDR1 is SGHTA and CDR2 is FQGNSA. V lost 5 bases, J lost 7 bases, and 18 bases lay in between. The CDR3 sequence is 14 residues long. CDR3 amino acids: CASSHITGGGEQYF. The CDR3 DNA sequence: TGTGCCAGCAGCCACATTACAGGGGGAGGGGAGCAGTACTTC.

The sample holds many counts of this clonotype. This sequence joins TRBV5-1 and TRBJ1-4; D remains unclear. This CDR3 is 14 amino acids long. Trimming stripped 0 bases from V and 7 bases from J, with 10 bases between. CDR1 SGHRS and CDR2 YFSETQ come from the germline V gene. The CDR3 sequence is CASSLEYVGEKLFF. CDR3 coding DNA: TGCGCCAGCAGCTTGGAATACGTGGGTGAAAAACTGTTTTTT. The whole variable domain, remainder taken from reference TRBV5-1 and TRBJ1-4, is KAGVTQTPRYLIKTRGQQVTLSCSPISGHRSVSWYQQTPGQGLQFLFEYFSETQRNKGNFPGRFSGRQFSNSRSEMNVSTLELGDSALYLCASSLEYVGEKLFFGSGTQLSVL.

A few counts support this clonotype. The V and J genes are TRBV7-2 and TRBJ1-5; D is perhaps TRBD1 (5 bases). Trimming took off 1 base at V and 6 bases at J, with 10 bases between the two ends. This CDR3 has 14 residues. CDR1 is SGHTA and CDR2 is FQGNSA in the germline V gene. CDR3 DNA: TGTGCCAGCAGCTTAGACGGGGGAAGTCAGCCCCAGCATTTT. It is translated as CASSLDGGSQPQHF.

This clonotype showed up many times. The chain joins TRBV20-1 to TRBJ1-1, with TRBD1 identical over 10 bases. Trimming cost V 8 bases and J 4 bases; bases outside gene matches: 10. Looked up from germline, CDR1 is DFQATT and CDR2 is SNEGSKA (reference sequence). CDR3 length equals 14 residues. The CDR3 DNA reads TGCAGTTTAAGGGACAGGGGTAGTGGCACTGAAGCTTTCTTT. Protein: CSLRDRGSGTEAFF.

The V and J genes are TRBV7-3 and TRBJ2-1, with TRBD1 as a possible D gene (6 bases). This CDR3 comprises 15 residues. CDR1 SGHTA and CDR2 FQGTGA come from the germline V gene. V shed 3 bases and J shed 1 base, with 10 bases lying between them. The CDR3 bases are TGTGCCAGCAGCTTGGGACATTTATCCTACAATGAGCAGTTCTTC. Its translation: CASSLGHLSYNEQFF.

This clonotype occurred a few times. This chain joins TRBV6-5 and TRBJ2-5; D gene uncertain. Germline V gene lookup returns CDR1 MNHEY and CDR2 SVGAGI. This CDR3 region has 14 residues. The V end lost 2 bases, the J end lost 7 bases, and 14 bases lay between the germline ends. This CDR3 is CASSYNSLPGTQYF. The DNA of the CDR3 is TGTGCCAGCAGTTACAACAGTCTGCCCGGGACCCAGTACTTC.

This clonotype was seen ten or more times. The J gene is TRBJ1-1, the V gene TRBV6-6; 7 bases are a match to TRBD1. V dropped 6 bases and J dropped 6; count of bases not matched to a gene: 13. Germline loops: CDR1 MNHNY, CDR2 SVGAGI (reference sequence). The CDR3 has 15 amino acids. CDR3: CASSGAQGVQPEAFF. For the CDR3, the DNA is TGTGCCAGCAGCGGGGCGCAGGGGGTACAACCTGAAGCTTTCTTT.

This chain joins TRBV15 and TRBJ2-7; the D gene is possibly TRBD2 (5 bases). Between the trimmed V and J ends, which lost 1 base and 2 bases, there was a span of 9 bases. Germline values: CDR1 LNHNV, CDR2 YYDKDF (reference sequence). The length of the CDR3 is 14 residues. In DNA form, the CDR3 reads TGTGCCACCAGCAGAGGCTGGGAGACCTACGAGCAGTACTTC. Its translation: CATSRGWETYEQYF.

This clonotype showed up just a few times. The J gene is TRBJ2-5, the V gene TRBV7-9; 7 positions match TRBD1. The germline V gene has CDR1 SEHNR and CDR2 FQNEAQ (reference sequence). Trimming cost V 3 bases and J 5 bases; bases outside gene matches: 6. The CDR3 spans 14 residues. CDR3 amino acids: CASSLTGLLETQYF. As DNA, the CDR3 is TGTGCCAGCAGCTTGACAGGGTTATTGGAGACCCAGTACTTC. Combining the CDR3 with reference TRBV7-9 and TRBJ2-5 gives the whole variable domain DTGVSQNPRHKITKRGQNVTFRCDPISEHNRLYWYRQTLGQGPEFLTYFQNEAQLEKSRLLSDRFSAERPKGSFSTLEIQRTEQGDSAMYLCASSLTGLLETQYFGPGTRLLVL.

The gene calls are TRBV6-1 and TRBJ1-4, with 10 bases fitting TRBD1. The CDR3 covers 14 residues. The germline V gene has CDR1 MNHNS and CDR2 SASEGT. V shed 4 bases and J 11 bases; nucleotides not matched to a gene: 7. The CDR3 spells CASSVVTGGEKLFF. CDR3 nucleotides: TGTGCCAGCAGTGTTGTGACAGGGGGCGAGAAACTGTTTTTT.

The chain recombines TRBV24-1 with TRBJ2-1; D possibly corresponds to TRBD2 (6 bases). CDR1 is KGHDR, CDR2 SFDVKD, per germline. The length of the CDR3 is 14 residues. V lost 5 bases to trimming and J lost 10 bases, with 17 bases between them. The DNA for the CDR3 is TGTGCCACCAGTGTAAGGGTGGAGGGCGCGGAGCAGTTCTTC. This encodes CATSVRVEGAEQFF.

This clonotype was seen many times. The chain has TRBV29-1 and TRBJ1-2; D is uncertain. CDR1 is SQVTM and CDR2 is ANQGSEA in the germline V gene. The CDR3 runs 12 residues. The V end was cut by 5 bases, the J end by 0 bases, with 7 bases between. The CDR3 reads CSVQDSNYGYTF. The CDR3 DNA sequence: TGCAGCGTTCAGGACTCTAACTATGGCTACACCTTC.

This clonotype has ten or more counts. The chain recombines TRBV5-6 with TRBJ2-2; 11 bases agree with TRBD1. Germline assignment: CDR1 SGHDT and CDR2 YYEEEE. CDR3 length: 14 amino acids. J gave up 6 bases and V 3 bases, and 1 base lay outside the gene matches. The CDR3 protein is CASSSGQGAGELFF. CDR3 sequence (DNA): TGTGCCAGCAGCTCGGGACAGGGGGCCGGGGAGCTGTTTTTT.

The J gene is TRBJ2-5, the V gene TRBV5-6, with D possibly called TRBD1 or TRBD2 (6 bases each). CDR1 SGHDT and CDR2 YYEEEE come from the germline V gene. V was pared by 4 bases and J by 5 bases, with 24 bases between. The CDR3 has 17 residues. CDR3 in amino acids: CASSGGMSRESAETQYF. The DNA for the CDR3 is TGTGCCAGCAGCGGGGGCATGTCCCGGGAGTCAGCGGAGACCCAGTACTTC.

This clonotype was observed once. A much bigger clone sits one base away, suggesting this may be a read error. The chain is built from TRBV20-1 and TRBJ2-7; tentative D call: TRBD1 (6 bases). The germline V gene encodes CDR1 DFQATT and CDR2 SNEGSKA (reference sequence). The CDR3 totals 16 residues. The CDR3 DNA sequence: TGCAGTGCTACCCTTGGGCCACAGGGTCTGGCCTACGAGCAGGACTTC. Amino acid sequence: CSATLGPQGLAYEQDF.

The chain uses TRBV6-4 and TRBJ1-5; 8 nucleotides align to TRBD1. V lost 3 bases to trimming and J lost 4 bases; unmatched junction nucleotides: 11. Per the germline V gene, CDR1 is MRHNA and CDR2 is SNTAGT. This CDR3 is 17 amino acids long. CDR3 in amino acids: CASSECDRGRANQPQHF. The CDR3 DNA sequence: TGTGCCAGCAGTGAATGTGACAGGGGCAGGGCGAATCAGCCCCAGCATTTT.

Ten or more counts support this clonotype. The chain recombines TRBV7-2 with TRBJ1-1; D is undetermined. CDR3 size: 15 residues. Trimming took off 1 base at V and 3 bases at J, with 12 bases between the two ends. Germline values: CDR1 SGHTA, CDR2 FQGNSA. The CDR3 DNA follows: TGTGCCAGCAGCTTAGTGCGGGGTGGGGACACTGAAGCTTTCTTT. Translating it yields CASSLVRGGDTEAFF.

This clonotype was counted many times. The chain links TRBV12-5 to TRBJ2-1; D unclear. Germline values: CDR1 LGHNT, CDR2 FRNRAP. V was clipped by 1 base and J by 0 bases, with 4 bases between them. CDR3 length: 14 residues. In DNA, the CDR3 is TGTGCTAGTGGTTTGGGCGGCTCCTACAATGAGCAGTTCTTC. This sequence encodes CASGLGGSYNEQFF.

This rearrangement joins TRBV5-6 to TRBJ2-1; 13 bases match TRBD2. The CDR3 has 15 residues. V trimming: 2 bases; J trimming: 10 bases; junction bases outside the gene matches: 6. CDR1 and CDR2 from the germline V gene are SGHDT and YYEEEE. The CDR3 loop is CASSLRTSGGMEQFF. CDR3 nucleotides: TGTGCCAGCAGCTTAAGGACTAGCGGGGGAATGGAGCAGTTCTTC.

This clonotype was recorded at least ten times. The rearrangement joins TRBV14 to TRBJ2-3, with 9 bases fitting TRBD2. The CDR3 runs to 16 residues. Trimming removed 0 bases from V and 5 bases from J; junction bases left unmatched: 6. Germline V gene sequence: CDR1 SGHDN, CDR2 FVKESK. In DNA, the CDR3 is TGTGCCAGCAGCCAAGATAGCGGGAGAACGGGAGATACGCAGTATTTT. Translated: CASSQDSGRTGDTQYF.

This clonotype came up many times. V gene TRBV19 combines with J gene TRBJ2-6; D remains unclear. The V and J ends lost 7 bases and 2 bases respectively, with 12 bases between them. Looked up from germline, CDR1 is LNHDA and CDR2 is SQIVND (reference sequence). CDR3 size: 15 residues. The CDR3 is CASTIVRTGANVLTF. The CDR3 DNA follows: TGTGCCAGTACCATTGTGCGGACTGGGGCCAACGTCCTGACTTTC.

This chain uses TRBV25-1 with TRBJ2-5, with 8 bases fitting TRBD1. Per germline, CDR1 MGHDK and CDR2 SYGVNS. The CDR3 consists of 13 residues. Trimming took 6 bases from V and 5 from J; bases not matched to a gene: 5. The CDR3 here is CASRQGASETQYF. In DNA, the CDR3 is TGTGCCAGCAGGCAGGGGGCGAGTGAGACCCAGTACTTC.

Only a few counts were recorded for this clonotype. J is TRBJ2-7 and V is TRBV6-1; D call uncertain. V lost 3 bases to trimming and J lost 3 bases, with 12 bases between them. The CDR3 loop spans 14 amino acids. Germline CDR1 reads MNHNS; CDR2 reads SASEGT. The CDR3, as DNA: TGTGCCAGCAGTGACCTCCGGTCCAGCTACGAGCAGTACTTC. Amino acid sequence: CASSDLRSSYEQYF.

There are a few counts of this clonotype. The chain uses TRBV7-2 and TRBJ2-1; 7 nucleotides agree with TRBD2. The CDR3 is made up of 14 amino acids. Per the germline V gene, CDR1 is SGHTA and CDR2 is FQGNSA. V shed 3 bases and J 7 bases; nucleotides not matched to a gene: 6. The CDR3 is CASSFERTSNEQFF. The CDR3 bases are TGTGCCAGCAGCTTCGAACGGACTAGTAATGAGCAGTTCTTC. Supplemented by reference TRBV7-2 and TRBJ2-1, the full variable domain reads GAGVSQSPSNKVTEKGKDVELRCDPISGHTALYWYRQSLGQGLEFLIYFQGNSAPDKSGLPSDRFSAERTGGSVSTLTIQRTQQEDSAVYLCASSFERTSNEQFFGPGTRLTVL.

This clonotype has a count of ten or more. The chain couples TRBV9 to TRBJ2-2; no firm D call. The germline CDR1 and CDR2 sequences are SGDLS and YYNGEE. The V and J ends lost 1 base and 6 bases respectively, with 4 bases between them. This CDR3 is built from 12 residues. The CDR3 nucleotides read TGTGCCAGCAGCGTATATTCCGGGGAGCTGTTTTTT. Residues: CASSVYSGELFF.

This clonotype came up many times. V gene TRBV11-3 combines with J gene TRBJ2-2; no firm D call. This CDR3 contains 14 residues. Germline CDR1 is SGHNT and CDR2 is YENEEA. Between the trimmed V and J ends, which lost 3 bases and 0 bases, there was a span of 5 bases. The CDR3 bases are TGTGCCAGCAGCTTTTATTCGAACACCGGGGAGCTGTTTTTT. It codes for CASSFYSNTGELFF.